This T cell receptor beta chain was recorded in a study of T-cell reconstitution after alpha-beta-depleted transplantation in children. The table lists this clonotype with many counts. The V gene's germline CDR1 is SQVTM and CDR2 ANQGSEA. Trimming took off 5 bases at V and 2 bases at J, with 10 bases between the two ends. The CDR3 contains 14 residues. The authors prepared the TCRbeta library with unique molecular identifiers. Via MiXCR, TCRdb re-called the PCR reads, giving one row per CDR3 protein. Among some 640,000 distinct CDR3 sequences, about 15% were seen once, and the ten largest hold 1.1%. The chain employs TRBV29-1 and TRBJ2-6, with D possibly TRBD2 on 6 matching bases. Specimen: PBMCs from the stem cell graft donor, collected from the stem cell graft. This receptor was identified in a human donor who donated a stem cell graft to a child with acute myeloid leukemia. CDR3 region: CSVTSGAGANVLTF. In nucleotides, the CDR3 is TGCAGCGTTACCTCGGGAGCTGGGGCCAACGTCCTGACTTTC.